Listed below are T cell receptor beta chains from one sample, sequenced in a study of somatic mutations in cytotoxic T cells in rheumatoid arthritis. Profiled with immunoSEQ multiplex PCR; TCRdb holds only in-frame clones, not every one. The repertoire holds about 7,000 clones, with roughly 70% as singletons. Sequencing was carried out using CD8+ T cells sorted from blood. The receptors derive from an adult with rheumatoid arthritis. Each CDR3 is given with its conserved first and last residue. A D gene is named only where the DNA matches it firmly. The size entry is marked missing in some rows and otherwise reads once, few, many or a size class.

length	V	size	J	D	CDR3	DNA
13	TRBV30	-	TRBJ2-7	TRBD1	CAWGDRVFYEQYF	TGTGCCTGGGGGGACAGGGTTTTTTACGAGCAGTACTTC
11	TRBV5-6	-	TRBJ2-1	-	CASSFVREQFF	TGTGCCAGCAGCTTTGTACGTGAGCAGTTCTTC
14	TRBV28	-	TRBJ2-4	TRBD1	CASRDAGDSNIQYF	TGTGCCAGCAGGGACGCCGGGGACAGTAACATTCAGTACTTC
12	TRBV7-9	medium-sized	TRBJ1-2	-	CASSLGPNGYTF	TGTGCCAGCAGCCTCGGACCCAATGGCTACACCTTC
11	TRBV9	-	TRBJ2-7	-	CASSAGYEQYF	TGTGCCAGCAGCGCTGGATACGAGCAGTACTTC
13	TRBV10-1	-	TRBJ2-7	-	CASSAGPSYEQYF	TGCGCCAGCAGTGCGGGCCCCTCCTACGAGCAGTACTTC
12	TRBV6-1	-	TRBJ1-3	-	CASSKFGNTIYF	TGTGCCAGCAGTAAGTTCGGAAACACCATATATTTT
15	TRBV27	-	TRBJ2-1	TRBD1	CASRATGGGYNEQFF	TGTGCCAGCAGAGCCACAGGGGGCGGATACAATGAGCAGTTCTTC
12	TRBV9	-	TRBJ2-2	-	CASSVDTRELFF	TGTGCCAGCAGCGTAGACACCAGGGAGCTGTTTTTT
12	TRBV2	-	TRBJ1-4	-	CASRLVNEKLFF	TGTGCCAGCAGACTGGTCAATGAAAAACTGTTTTTT
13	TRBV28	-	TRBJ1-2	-	CASSPLGPYGYTF	TGTGCCAGCAGTCCTCTGGGGCCATATGGCTACACCTTC
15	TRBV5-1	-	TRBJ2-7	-	CASNQQQGRTYEQYF	TGCGCCAGCAACCAACAACAGGGGAGGACCTACGAGCAGTACTTC
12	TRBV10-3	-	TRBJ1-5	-	CATREGNQPQHF	TGTGCCACCAGGGAGGGCAATCAGCCCCAGCATTTT
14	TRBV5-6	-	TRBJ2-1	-	CASSLVDGYNEQFF	TGTGCCAGCAGCTTAGTTGACGGGTACAATGAGCAGTTCTTC
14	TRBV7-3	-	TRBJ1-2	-	CASSSPGEDYGYTF	TGTGCCAGCAGCTCCCCAGGGGAGGACTATGGCTACACCTTC
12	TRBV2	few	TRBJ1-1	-	CASSQGLTEAFF	TGTGCCAGCAGTCAGGGGCTCACTGAAGCTTTCTTT
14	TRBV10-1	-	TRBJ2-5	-	CASSDTGKGETQYF	TGCGCCAGCAGTGATACTGGGAAGGGAGAGACCCAGTACTTC
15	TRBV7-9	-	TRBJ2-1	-	CASSLGGTSYHEQFF	TGTGCCAGCAGCTTAGGCGGGACCAGCTATCATGAGCAGTTCTTC
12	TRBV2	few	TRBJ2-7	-	CASKGGNHEQYF	TGTGCCAGCAAAGGGGGAAACCACGAGCAGTACTTC
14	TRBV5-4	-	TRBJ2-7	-	CASSLGGAGYEQYF	TGTGCCAGCAGCCTTGGGGGGGCCGGCTACGAGCAGTACTTC
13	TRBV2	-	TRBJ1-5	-	CASTTWSGQPQHF	TGTGCCAGCACGACCTGGAGCGGTCAGCCCCAGCATTTT
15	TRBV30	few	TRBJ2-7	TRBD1	CAWSLGQGGPYEQYF	TGTGCCTGGAGTCTCGGACAGGGAGGACCCTACGAGCAGTACTTC
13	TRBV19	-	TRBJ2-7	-	CASSIRQYYEQYF	TGTGCCAGTAGTATTCGACAGTACTACGAGCAGTACTTC
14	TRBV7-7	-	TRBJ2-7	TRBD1	CASSLGTGPYEQYF	TGTGCCAGCAGCTTAGGGACAGGGCCCTACGAGCAGTACTTC
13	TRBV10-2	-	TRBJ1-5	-	CASTSDPSQPQHF	TGCGCCAGCACCTCGGACCCGTCCCAGCCCCAGCATTTT
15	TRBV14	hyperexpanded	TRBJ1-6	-	CASSQVAGPYSPLHF	TGTGCCAGCAGCCAAGTAGCCGGACCCTATTCACCCCTCCACTTT
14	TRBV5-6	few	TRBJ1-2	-	CASSFFSGTDGYTF	TGTGCCAGCAGCTTCTTCTCCGGGACCGATGGCTACACCTTC
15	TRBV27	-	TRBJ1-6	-	CASSLESIGNSPLHF	TGTGCCAGCAGTTTAGAGTCTATTGGTAATTCACCCCTCCACTTT
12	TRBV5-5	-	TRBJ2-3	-	CASSYREGTQYF	TGTGCCAGCAGCTACAGGGAAGGTACGCAGTATTTT
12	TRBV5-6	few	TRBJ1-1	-	CASSLVYTEAFF	TGTGCCAGCAGCCTGGTTTATACTGAAGCTTTCTTT
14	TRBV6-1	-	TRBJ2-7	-	CASSPGESSYEQYF	TGTGCCAGCAGTCCAGGGGAGAGCTCCTACGAGCAGTACTTC
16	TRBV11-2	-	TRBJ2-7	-	CASSLARVLEKGEQYF	TGTGCCAGCAGCTTAGCGAGGGTTCTCGAGAAAGGCGAGCAGTACTTC
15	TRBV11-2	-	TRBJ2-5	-	CASSLGLAEGETQYF	TGTGCCAGCAGCTTGGGTCTAGCAGAAGGAGAGACCCAGTACTTC
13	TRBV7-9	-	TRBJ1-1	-	CASTGGGYTEAFF	TGTGCCAGCACTGGGGGCGGATACACTGAAGCTTTCTTT
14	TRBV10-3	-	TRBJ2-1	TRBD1	CAISERGQLNEQFF	TGTGCCATCAGTGAGCGGGGACAGTTGAATGAGCAGTTCTTC
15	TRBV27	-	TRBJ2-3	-	CASSPLDSSSDTQYF	TGTGCCAGCAGCCCCTTGGACAGTTCGTCGGATACGCAGTATTTT
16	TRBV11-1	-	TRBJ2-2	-	CASSTRWGGPTGELFF	TGTGCCAGCAGCACCCGGTGGGGGGGCCCAACCGGGGAGCTGTTTTTT
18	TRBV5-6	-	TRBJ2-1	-	CASSLGTRQDTPYNEQFF	TGTGCCAGCAGCTTGGGGACTAGACAGGACACTCCGTACAATGAGCAGTTCTTC
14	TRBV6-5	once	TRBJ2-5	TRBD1	CASSYSTGSETQYF	TGTGCCAGCAGTTACTCGACAGGGTCAGAGACCCAGTACTTC
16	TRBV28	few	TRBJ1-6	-	CASSRKRRSYNSPLHF	TGTGCCAGCAGCCGAAAAAGGCGGAGCTATAATTCACCCCTCCACTTT
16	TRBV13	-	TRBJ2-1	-	CASSRYRDSTYNEQFF	TGTGCCAGCAGCCGTTACAGGGATAGTACCTACAATGAGCAGTTCTTC
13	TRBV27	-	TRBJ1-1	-	CASSFQGDTEAFF	TGTGCCAGCAGTTTTCAGGGAGACACTGAAGCTTTCTTT
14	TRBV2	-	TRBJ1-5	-	CASSPTGTMQPQHF	TGTGCCAGCAGCCCGACAGGAACGATGCAGCCCCAGCATTTT
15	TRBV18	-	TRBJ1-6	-	CASSSTTAGSSPLHF	TGTGCCAGCTCATCAACCACAGCGGGAAGCTCACCCCTCCACTTT
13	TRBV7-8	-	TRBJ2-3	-	CASSLAGPDTQYF	TGTGCCAGCAGCTTGGCGGGCCCAGATACGCAGTATTTT
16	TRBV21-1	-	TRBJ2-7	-	CASSKDPRQVAGDEYF	TGTGCCAGCAGCAAAGATCCGCGACAGGTAGCGGGAGATGAGTACTTC
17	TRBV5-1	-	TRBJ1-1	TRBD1	CASSKIRGMRVNTEAFF	TGCGCCAGCAGCAAAATCAGGGGGATGAGGGTGAACACTGAAGCTTTCTTT
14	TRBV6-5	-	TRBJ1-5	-	CASRGQSRGQPQHF	TGTGCCAGCAGAGGACAGTCTCGAGGCCAGCCCCAGCATTTT
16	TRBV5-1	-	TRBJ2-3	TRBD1	CASSLGDRGRGDTQYF	TGCGCCAGCAGCTTGGGGGACAGGGGTCGGGGAGATACGCAGTATTTT
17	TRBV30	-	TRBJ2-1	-	CAWSPTADRVINNEQFF	TGTGCCTGGAGTCCCACAGCCGACCGGGTAATCAACAATGAGCAGTTCTTC
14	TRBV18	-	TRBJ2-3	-	CASSPLGGTDTQYF	TGTGCCAGCTCACCACTCGGCGGAACAGATACGCAGTATTTT
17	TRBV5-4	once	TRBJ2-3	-	CASSPTGGARATDTQYF	TGTGCCAGCAGCCCCACCGGGGGAGCCAGGGCCACAGATACGCAGTATTTT
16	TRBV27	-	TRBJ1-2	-	CASSPTGSQGLHGYTF	TGTGCCAGCAGTCCAACCGGGAGCCAGGGCCTTCATGGCTACACCTTC
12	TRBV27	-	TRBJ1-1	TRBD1	CASSYRGAEAFF	TGTGCCAGCAGTTACAGGGGTGCTGAAGCTTTCTTT
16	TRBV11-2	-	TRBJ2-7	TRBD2	CASSSAAVAGGYEQYF	TGTGCCAGCAGCTCCGCCGCTGTCGCGGGGGGCTACGAGCAGTACTTC
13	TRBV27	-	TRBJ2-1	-	CASSPGPRNEQFF	TGTGCCAGCAGTCCGGGACCGAGGAATGAGCAGTTCTTC
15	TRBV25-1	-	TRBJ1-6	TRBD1	CASRGTGGYNSPLHF	TGTGCCAGCAGAGGGACAGGCGGCTATAATTCACCCCTCCACTTT